This TCR beta chain derives from a study of a mutant IDH1 vaccine in newly diagnosed glioma. Study summary: Weeks 1, 3, 5, 7, 11, 15, 19 and 23 were when patients received their eight vaccinations. Vaccine dosing followed radiotherapy by 4-6 weeks, or accompanied temozolomide cycles. Antecedent treatment encompassed radiotherapy, temozolomide, or their combination; the majority received both. Findings of the study overall: There seemed to be no relation between pseudoprogression and changes in top peripheral T cell clonotypes.

Germline V gives CDR1 MGHRA, CDR2 YSYEKL. V was pared by 0 bases and J by 10 bases, with 10 bases between. The CDR3 runs 14 residues. Assay used: immunoSEQ multiplex PCR; TCRdb lists only in-frame clones, some missing. This table holds roughly 70,000 clones, about 81% found once. As concerns this clone: Its antigen is undetermined.

Time point meaning: week 11, during vaccination. One vaccine dose held 300 ug of mutant IDH1 20-mer peptide and came with topical imiquimod. The sequences come from PBMCs, collected from a glioma patient whose treatment included an IDH1 peptide vaccine. V gene TRBV4-1 combines with J gene TRBJ1-6; D ambiguous. The source of this sequence is a woman in her forties or fifties with glioma. CDR3 in DNA: TGCGCCAGCAGCCAAGACAGAACCCTCTCACCCCTCCACTTT. Translation gives CASSQDRTLSPLHF.